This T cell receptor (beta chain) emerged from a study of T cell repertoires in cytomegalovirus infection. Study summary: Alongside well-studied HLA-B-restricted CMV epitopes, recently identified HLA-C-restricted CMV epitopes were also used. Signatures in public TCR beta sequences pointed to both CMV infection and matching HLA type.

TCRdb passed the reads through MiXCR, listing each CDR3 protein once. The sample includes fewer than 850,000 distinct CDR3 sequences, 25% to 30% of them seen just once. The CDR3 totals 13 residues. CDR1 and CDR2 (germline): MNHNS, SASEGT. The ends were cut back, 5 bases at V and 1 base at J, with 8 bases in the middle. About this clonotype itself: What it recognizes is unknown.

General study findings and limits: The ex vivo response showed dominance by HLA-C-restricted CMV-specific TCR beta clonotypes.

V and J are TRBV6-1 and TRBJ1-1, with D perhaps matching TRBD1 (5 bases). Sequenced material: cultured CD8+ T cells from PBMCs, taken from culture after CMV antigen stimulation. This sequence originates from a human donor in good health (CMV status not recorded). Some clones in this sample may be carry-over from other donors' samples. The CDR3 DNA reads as TGTGCCAGCAGTAACAGGTGGAACACTGAAGCTTTCTTT. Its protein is CASSNRWNTEAFF.